These 29 T cell receptor beta chains came from one sample sequenced in a study of cytomegalovirus exposure and HLA in healthy donors. The PCR employed 60 Vbeta primers together with 13 Jbeta primers. This table comes from immunoSEQ multiplex PCR, and its TCRdb copy is limited to in-frame clones, with some not included. The sample data list around 100,000 clones. Sequenced input: PBMCs. All receptors derive from a woman between 25 and 40 years old in good health and CMV-seronegative.

The genes are TRBV18 and TRBJ2-7; D gene ambiguous. The CDR3 runs to 14 residues. The ends were cut back, 3 bases at V and 0 bases at J, with 9 bases in the middle. Germline CDR1 KGHSH, CDR2 LQKENI. The CDR3 region has the DNA TGTGCCAGCTCACCTGCCGCCAGCTCCTACGAGCAGTACTTC. Translation gives CASSPAASSYEQYF.

This sequence joins TRBV6-1 and TRBJ2-1; TRBD2 matches at 10 bases. J was trimmed by 5 bases and V by 2 bases; bases with no gene match: 3. Germline V lookup: CDR1 MNHNS, CDR2 SASEGT. The CDR3 totals 15 residues. As DNA, the CDR3 is TGTGCCAGCAGTGAACAGCGGGGGGGCCACAATGAGCAGTTCTTC. The encoded protein is CASSEQRGGHNEQFF.

J is TRBJ1-2 and V is TRBV6-1, with TRBD1 matching over 10 bases. Unmatched junction bases numbered 7, after V lost 4 bases and J lost 2 bases. The CDR3 is 16 amino acids. CDR1 is MNHNS and CDR2 is SASEGT in the germline V gene. The CDR3 is CASSGGLTGGNYGYTF. CDR3 sequence (DNA): TGTGCCAGCAGTGGGGGATTGACAGGGGGCAACTATGGCTACACCTTC.

V gene TRBV6-5 combines with J gene TRBJ1-2; perhaps TRBD1 as D (6 bases). The CDR3 runs to 13 residues. Germline CDR1 reads MNHEY; CDR2 reads SVGAGI. V shed 6 bases and J shed 8 bases, with 16 bases lying between them. CDR3 amino acids: CASRLNRVWGYTF. The CDR3 DNA is TGTGCCAGCAGATTAAACAGGGTGTGGGGCTACACCTTC.

The rearrangement uses TRBV5-1 and TRBJ2-2; the match to TRBD2 covers 7 bases. This CDR3 has 14 amino acids. The germline V gene encodes CDR1 SGHRS and CDR2 YFSETQ. The V segment lost 5 bases and the J segment 1 base; nucleotides outside the gene matches: 2. This CDR3 is CASRREGNTGELFF. CDR3 in DNA: TGCGCCAGCAGAAGGGAGGGGAACACCGGGGAGCTGTTTTTT.

This CDR3 is CASTVTGGAADTQYF. Here the CDR3 DNA reads TGCGCCAGCACTGTGACAGGGGGCGCGGCAGATACGCAGTATTTT. J is TRBJ2-3 and V is TRBV4-1, with 10 bases identical to TRBD1. The CDR3 runs 15 residues. Losses at the gene ends were 7 bases for V and 4 bases for J; bases not matched to a gene: 8. Per germline, CDR1 MGHRA and CDR2 YSYEKL.

The V gene is TRBV7-6, the J gene TRBJ2-5, with a tentative D call TRBD1 (5 bases). V was pared by 1 base and J by 2 bases, with 8 bases between. CDR1 and CDR2 from the germline V gene are SGHVS and FNYEAQ. The CDR3 is made up of 14 amino acids. This chain's CDR3 is CASSLEAGQETQYF. The CDR3 DNA reads TGTGCCAGCAGCTTAGAGGCAGGGCAAGAGACCCAGTACTTC.

This rearrangement joins TRBV7-9 to TRBJ2-1; 12 bases are a match to TRBD2. Germline CDR1 reads SEHNR; CDR2 reads FQNEAQ (reference sequence). The CDR3 spans 16 residues. The ends lost 2 bases at V and 8 bases at J; junction bases unmatched: 7. For the CDR3, the DNA is TGTGCCAGCAGCTTAATACGGGGGACTAGCGGGCATGAGCAGTTCTTC. Protein sequence: CASSLIRGTSGHEQFF. Full variable domain (outside the CDR3, taken from reference TRBV7-9 and TRBJ2-1): DTGVSQNPRHKITKRGQNVTFRCDPISEHNRLYWYRQTLGQGPEFLTYFQNEAQLEKSRLLSDRFSAERPKGSFSTLEIQRTEQGDSAMYLCASSLIRGTSGHEQFFGPGTRLTVL.

The CDR3 nucleotides are TGTGCCAGCAGCTTAGTTCCATTCCAAGAGACCCAGTACTTC. This codes for CASSLVPFQETQYF. The rearrangement links TRBV7-9 to TRBJ2-5; D is unclear. The CDR3 extends over 14 amino acids. In germline, CDR1 is SEHNR, CDR2 FQNEAQ (reference sequence). V was clipped by 1 base and J by 1 base, with 7 bases between them. The full variable domain, its missing parts supplied by reference TRBV7-9 and TRBJ2-5, is DTGVSQNPRHKITKRGQNVTFRCDPISEHNRLYWYRQTLGQGPEFLTYFQNEAQLEKSRLLSDRFSAERPKGSFSTLEIQRTEQGDSAMYLCASSLVPFQETQYFGPGTRLLVL.

This sequence joins TRBV21-1 and TRBJ2-2; the tabulated D call, TRBD2, remains unverified against the DNA. TRBV21-1 is flagged as a pseudogene. The CDR3 has 14 residues. CDR3 sequence: CASSETEGHGELFF. Written as DNA, the CDR3 is TGTGCCAGCAGCGAAACGGAGGGCCACGGGGAGCTGTTTTTT.

This CDR3 reads CASSPTDRGGNEQFF. As DNA, the CDR3 is TGTGCCAGCAGCCCAACGGACAGGGGCGGGAATGAGCAGTTCTTC. This chain connects TRBV5-4 to TRBJ2-1, with 9 bases that match TRBD1. CDR3 length equals 15 residues. From germline, CDR1 is SGHNT and CDR2 YYREEE (reference sequence). The ends lost 4 bases at V and 7 bases at J; junction bases unmatched: 9.

V usage is TRBV5-5 and J usage is TRBJ2-1; 14 bases fit TRBD2. Trimming removed 3 bases from V and 8 bases from J; junction bases left unmatched: 4. The CDR3 is made up of 15 amino acids. Germline V CDR1 and CDR2: SGHKS, YYEKEE (reference sequence). The CDR3 sequence: CASSSGTSGGDEQFF. CDR3 coding DNA: TGTGCCAGCAGCTCCGGGACTAGCGGGGGAGATGAGCAGTTCTTC.

The chain recombines TRBV14 with TRBJ2-2, with D unresolved. The CDR3 extends over 16 amino acids. The V and J ends lost 2 bases and 3 bases respectively, with 13 bases between them. Germline loops: CDR1 SGHDN, CDR2 FVKESK. The CDR3 is CASSQRLEVDTGELFF. The CDR3 DNA reads TGTGCCAGCAGCCAACGACTCGAGGTCGACACCGGGGAGCTGTTTTTT. The full variable domain, in which reference TRBV14 and TRBJ2-2 provide the parts outside the CDR3, is EAGVTQFPSHSVIEKGQTVTLRCDPISGHDNLYWYRRVMGKEIKFLLHFVKESKQDESGMPNNRFLAERTGGTYSTLKVQPAELEDSGVYFCASSQRLEVDTGELFFGEGSRLTVL.

The chain is built from TRBV6-5 and TRBJ1-1, with D unclear. There are 16 residues in the CDR3. Germline V lookup: CDR1 MNHEY, CDR2 SVGAGI. Trimming stripped 2 bases from V and 2 bases from J, with 15 bases between. Written as DNA, the CDR3 is TGTGCCAGCAGTTACATGGCGGCCGGAGATAACACTGAAGCTTTCTTT. This gives the protein CASSYMAAGDNTEAFF.

The genes are TRBV5-1 and TRBJ2-3, with D perhaps matching TRBD1 (5 bases). This CDR3 has 14 residues. Trimming pared 1 base from V and 4 bases from J, leaving 10 bases between. Looked up from germline, CDR1 is SGHRS and CDR2 is YFSETQ. The CDR3 spells CASSLRVGADTQYF. The CDR3 region has the DNA TGCGCCAGCAGCTTGAGGGTAGGGGCAGATACGCAGTATTTT.

The V and J genes are TRBV6-5 and TRBJ2-1; TRBD1 is a possible D gene (5 bases). The CDR3 is 13 amino acids. Trimming left V 11 bases short and J 7 bases short, with 18 bases between. CDR1 is MNHEY, CDR2 SVGAGI, per germline. CDR3: CAPRRIKGNEQFF. In nucleotides, the CDR3 is TGTGCCCCACGCCGGATTAAGGGGAATGAGCAGTTCTTC.

This sequence joins TRBV5-6 and TRBJ1-1; D perhaps matches TRBD1 (5 bases). Germline assignment: CDR1 SGHDT and CDR2 YYEEEE. The CDR3 is 13 residues long. Trimming cost V 4 bases and J 3 bases, with 10 bases left between them. CDR3 sequence (DNA): TGTGCCAGCAGCCCTGCAGGGCACACTGAAGCTTTCTTT. This gives the protein CASSPAGHTEAFF.

The rearrangement joins TRBV18 to TRBJ2-2; 10 bases map to TRBD2. Germline CDR1 and CDR2: KGHSH and LQKENI. The CDR3 spans 16 residues. The V and J ends lost 0 bases and 6 bases, in that order; junction bases with no gene match: 4. The DNA for the CDR3 is TGTGCCAGCTCACCACCGGCTAGCGGGAGTGCCGGGGAGCTGTTTTTT. It translates to CASSPPASGSAGELFF.

The gene calls are TRBV11-1 and TRBJ1-6; no reliable D call. The CDR3 has 15 residues. Between the trimmed V and J ends, which lost 0 bases and 8 bases, there was a span of 11 bases. CDR1 SGHAT and CDR2 FQDESV come from the germline V gene (reference sequence). CDR3 nucleotides: TGTGCCAGCAGCTTAGCGGCGGGATGGGATTCACCCCTCCACTTT. The encoded protein is CASSLAAGWDSPLHF.

In the case of this clone: Distinct nucleotide sequences in the sample also encode this CDR3. This chain connects TRBV5-6 to TRBJ1-4; TRBD1 might be the D (5 bases). Looked up from germline, CDR1 is SGHDT and CDR2 is YYEEEE. V was shortened by 0 bases and J by 4 bases, with 10 bases between the two germline ends. The CDR3 extends over 15 amino acids. CDR3 loop: CASSLGQGLNEKLFF. Here the CDR3 DNA reads TGTGCCAGCAGCTTGGGGCAGGGCCTTAATGAAAAACTGTTTTTT.

V gene TRBV18 combines with J gene TRBJ1-5, with 8 nucleotides matching TRBD1. The V gene's germline CDR1 is KGHSH and CDR2 LQKENI. The CDR3 consists of 15 residues. V was clipped by 6 bases and J by 2 bases; unmatched bases: 6. The CDR3 sequence: CASSWGTGGNQPQHF. CDR3 nucleotides: TGTGCCAGCTCCTGGGGGACAGGTGGCAATCAGCCCCAGCATTTT.

The chain employs TRBV29-1 and TRBJ2-5; the D is unclear. The J call could be wrong; TRBJ2-7 is a better fit for the DNA end. The CDR3 contains 12 residues. Looked up from germline, CDR1 is SQVTM and CDR2 is ANQGSEA. The CDR3 DNA sequence: TGCAGCGTTGGGCAGGCCTCCTACGAGCAGTACTTC. Translated, it gives CSVGQASYEQYF.

This chain connects TRBV5-1 to TRBJ1-1; D gene ambiguous. In germline, CDR1 is SGHRS, CDR2 YFSETQ. The length of the CDR3 is 17 residues. Trimming stripped 1 base from V and 5 bases from J, with 21 bases between. CDR3 sequence: CASSLYRGSGTRTEAFF. The CDR3 region has the DNA TGCGCCAGCAGCTTGTATCGGGGATCGGGAACGAGGACTGAAGCTTTCTTT.

CDR3 DNA sequence: TGTGCCAGCAGCTTAAGGGACAGGGGTGAGCAGTTCTTC. It yields the protein CASSLRDRGEQFF. The V and J genes are TRBV7-3 and TRBJ2-1, with 10 bases that match TRBD1. The CDR3 extends over 13 amino acids. Germline V lookup: CDR1 SGHTA, CDR2 FQGTGA. The ends lost 1 base at V and 9 bases at J; junction bases unmatched: 0.

J is TRBJ1-1 and V is TRBV29-1, with D maybe TRBD1 (5 bases). Germline CDR1 reads SQVTM; CDR2 reads ANQGSEA. The V and J ends lost 5 bases and 0 bases respectively, with 10 bases between them. This CDR3 is built from 13 residues. The CDR3 region has the DNA TGCAGCGTTCAACAGGCCCTGAACACTGAAGCTTTCTTT. Translating it yields CSVQQALNTEAFF. The full variable domain, with the rest looked up from reference TRBV29-1 and TRBJ1-1, is SAVISQKPSRDICQRGTSLTIQCQVDSQVTMMFWYRQQPGQSLTLIATANQGSEATYESGFVIDKFPISRPNLTFSTLTVSNMSPEDSSIYLCSVQQALNTEAFFGQGTRLTVV.

This chain links TRBV4-2 with TRBJ2-1; 8 nucleotides line up with TRBD2. Germline V lookup: CDR1 LGHNA, CDR2 YNFKEQ. J gave up 4 bases and V 5 bases, and 10 bases lay outside the gene matches. The CDR3 runs 16 residues. In DNA form, the CDR3 reads TGTGCCAGCAGCGACATATTAGCGGGAAGTTACAATGAGCAGTTCTTC. Translating it yields CASSDILAGSYNEQFF.

The rearrangement links TRBV5-1 to TRBJ1-2; D remains ambiguous. CDR1 SGHRS and CDR2 YFSETQ come from the germline V gene. CDR3 length: 12 amino acids. V lost 3 bases to trimming and J lost 8 bases, with 11 bases between them. CDR3 in DNA: TGCGCCAGCAGCTACCTGACGGGAGGCTACACCTTC. Amino acids: CASSYLTGGYTF. The full variable domain, rest sourced from reference TRBV5-1 and TRBJ1-2, is KAGVTQTPRYLIKTRGQQVTLSCSPISGHRSVSWYQQTPGQGLQFLFEYFSETQRNKGNFPGRFSGRQFSNSRSEMNVSTLELGDSALYLCASSYLTGGYTFGSGTRLTVV.

The chain uses TRBV28 and TRBJ1-5, with 10 nucleotides matching TRBD1. From germline, CDR1 is MDHEN and CDR2 SYDVKM. CDR3 length: 17 residues. V trimming: 8 bases; J trimming: 8 bases; junction bases outside the gene matches: 18. Here the CDR3 reads CASGRGTGVLGNEPQHF. DNA for the CDR3: TGTGCCAGCGGGCGGGGGACAGGGGTTTTGGGAAATGAGCCCCAGCATTTT.

CDR3 nucleotide sequence: TGTGCCAGCAGCTTAGATCCCTCTTTCTCCTACGAGCAGTACTTC. Encoded protein: CASSLDPSFSYEQYF. The genes are TRBV7-2 and TRBJ2-7, with no clear D. The CDR3 spans 15 residues. V lost 1 base, J lost 0 bases, and 10 bases lay in between. In germline, CDR1 is SGHTA, CDR2 FQGNSA. The full variable domain, completed using reference TRBV7-2 and TRBJ2-7, is GAGVSQSPSNKVTEKGKDVELRCDPISGHTALYWYRQSLGQGLEFLIYFQGNSAPDKSGLPSDRFSAERTGGSVSTLTIQRTQQEDSAVYLCASSLDPSFSYEQYFGPGTRLTVT.